This T cell receptor beta chain appears in the sequencing data of a study of blood T cell repertoires in COVID-19. Data came from immunoSEQ multiplex PCR; TCRdb stores just in-frame clones and leaves some out. In the table there are about 480,000 clones, about 85% of which are singletons. The CDR3 loop spans 14 amino acids. V dropped 6 bases and J dropped 5; count of bases not matched to a gene: 7. CDR1 is LNHDA, CDR2 SQIVND, per germline (reference sequence). This clone was observed a few times. The chain links TRBV19 to TRBJ2-5; the match to TRBD2 covers 9 bases. This receptor was taken from a young woman with acute COVID-19. What was sequenced was PBMCs or T cells enriched from blood (not recorded which). CDR3 bases: TGTGCCAGTAGGAGAGCGGGAGGTCAGGAGACCCAGTACTTC. It specifies CASRRAGGQETQYF.